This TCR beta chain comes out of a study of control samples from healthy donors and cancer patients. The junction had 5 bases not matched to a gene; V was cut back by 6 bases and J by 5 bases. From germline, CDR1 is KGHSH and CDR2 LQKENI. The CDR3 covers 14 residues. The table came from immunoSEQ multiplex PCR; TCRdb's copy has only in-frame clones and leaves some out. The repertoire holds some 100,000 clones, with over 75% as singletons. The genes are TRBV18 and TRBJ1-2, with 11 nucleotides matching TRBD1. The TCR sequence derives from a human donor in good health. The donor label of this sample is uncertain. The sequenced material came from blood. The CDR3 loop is CASSQGQGAYGYTF. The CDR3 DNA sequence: TGTGCCAGCTCCCAAGGACAGGGGGCGTATGGCTACACCTTC.